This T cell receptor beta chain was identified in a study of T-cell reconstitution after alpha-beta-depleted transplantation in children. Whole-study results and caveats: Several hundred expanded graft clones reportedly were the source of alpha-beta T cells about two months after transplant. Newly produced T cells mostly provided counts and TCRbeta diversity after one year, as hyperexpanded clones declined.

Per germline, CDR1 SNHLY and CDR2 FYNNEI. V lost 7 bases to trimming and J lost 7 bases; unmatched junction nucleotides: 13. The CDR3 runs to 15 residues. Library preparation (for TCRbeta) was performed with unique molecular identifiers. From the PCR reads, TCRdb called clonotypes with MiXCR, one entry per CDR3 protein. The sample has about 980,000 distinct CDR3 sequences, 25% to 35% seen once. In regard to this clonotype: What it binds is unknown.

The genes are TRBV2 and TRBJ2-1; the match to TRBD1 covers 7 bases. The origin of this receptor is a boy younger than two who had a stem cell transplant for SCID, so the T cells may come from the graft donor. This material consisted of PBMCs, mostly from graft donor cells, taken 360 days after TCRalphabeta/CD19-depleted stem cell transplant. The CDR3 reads CASKNRGVRVNEQFF. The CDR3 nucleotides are TGTGCCAGCAAAAACAGGGGAGTACGCGTTAATGAGCAGTTCTTC.